This T cell receptor (beta chain) was observed in a study of Ad26.COV2.S vaccination and SARS-CoV-2 variants. At the level of the study: A participant enrolled in the COV1001 Ad26.COV2.S trial arm provided the sample. The study gave Ad26.COV2.S intramuscularly, once or twice 56 days apart.

Treatment indicated: roughly 19 received Ad26.COV2.S at low or high dose, single or two shots; about 5 received placebo; per-sample allocation not given. Samples came from day 63 after the first vaccine or placebo injection. Donation was by an adult aged 18-55 years who was in Boston. Sequencing used immunoSEQ multiplex PCR; TCRdb keeps in-frame clones, though not all of them. The table has around 450,000 clones, roughly nine tenths seen once. This clonotype was sampled from a person between 18 and 60 years old who received the Ad26.COV2.S COVID-19 vaccine or a placebo. The sequenced sample was peripheral blood, obtained in a trial of Ad26.COV2.S vaccine versus placebo.

The CDR3, as DNA: TGTGCCAGCAGCCACCCCGTCCGAGCGGGGGGTTCCTACGAGCAGTACTTC. This gives the protein CASSHPVRAGGSYEQYF. The V gene is TRBV4-2, the J gene TRBJ2-7; 9 positions agree with TRBD2. Germline CDR1 is LGHNA and CDR2 is YNFKEQ. The CDR3 is made up of 17 amino acids. V dropped 3 bases and J dropped 1; count of bases not matched to a gene: 10.